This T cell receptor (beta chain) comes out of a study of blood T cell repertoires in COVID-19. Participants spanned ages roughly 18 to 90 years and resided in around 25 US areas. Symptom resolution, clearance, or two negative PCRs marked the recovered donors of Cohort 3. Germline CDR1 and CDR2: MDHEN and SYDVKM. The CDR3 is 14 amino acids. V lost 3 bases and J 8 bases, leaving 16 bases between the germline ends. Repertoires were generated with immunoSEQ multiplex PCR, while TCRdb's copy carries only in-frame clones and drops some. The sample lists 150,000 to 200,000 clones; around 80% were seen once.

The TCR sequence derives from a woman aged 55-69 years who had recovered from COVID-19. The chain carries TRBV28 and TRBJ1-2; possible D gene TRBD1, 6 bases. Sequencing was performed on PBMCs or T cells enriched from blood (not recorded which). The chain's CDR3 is CASSFDRRVGGYTF. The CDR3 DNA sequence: TGTGCCAGCAGTTTTGACAGGCGGGTCGGGGGCTACACCTTC.